This TCR beta chain came from a study of shared clonotypes between healthy human individuals. About this clone itself: The antigen remains unidentified.

Broader study findings: Specimens sampled were limited to blood, with tissue repertoires likely differing.

TCRdb's table, derived via immunoSEQ multiplex PCR, lists solely in-frame clones and lacks some. The repertoire holds some 490,000 clones, with approximately 84% as singletons. The CDR3 is 18 residues long. The germline V gene encodes CDR1 SGHAT and CDR2 FQNNGV. Trimming took 3 bases from V and 2 from J; bases not matched to a gene: 6. Donors were healthy HIV-negative adults without recent acute infections or vaccinations. The study drew all its donors from Caucasian adults living in Nashville, Tennessee. The J gene is TRBJ2-2, the V gene TRBV11-2; 13 bases line up with TRBD2. Sequencing was done on a sample of PBMCs. The TCR was taken from a middle-aged woman in good health. Some clones in this sample may be carry-over from other donors' samples. The CDR3 nucleotides are TGTGCCAGCAGCTTCCGACTAGCGGGAGGAACCAACACCGGGGAGCTGTTTTTT. Translated, it gives CASSFRLAGGTNTGELFF.